The 2 T cell receptor beta chains presented below share a single source sample, sequenced in a study of cytomegalovirus exposure and HLA in healthy donors. The study ran its PCR with 60 Vbeta and 13 Jbeta primers. Produced via immunoSEQ multiplex PCR; TCRdb's table is partial and in-frame only. The top ten clones hold about 2% of a sample with 120,000 or so clones, 81% of them seen once. What was sequenced was PBMCs. Receptors were obtained from a woman aged 40 to 50 in good health and CMV-seronegative.

V is TRBV30 and J is TRBJ2-5; a weak D match, TRBD2 (5 bases). Trimming took 7 bases from V and 2 from J, leaving 17 bases between them. The CDR3 runs to 14 residues. Germline assignment: CDR1 GTSNPN and CDR2 SVGIG (reference sequence). Here the CDR3 DNA reads TGTGCCTCCTCGGGGATGTTGCCTCAAGAGACCCAGTACTTC. Translated, it gives CASSGMLPQETQYF.

The rearrangement links TRBV27 to TRBJ2-1, with D possibly TRBD1 on 5 matching bases. The CDR3 has 13 residues. CDR1 MNHEY and CDR2 SMNVEV come from the germline V gene (reference sequence). Between the trimmed V and J ends, which lost 5 bases and 6 bases, there was a span of 11 bases. The DNA of the CDR3 is TGTGCCAGCAGTCCACTCGACAGCAATGAGCAGTTCTTC. Its translation is CASSPLDSNEQFF.